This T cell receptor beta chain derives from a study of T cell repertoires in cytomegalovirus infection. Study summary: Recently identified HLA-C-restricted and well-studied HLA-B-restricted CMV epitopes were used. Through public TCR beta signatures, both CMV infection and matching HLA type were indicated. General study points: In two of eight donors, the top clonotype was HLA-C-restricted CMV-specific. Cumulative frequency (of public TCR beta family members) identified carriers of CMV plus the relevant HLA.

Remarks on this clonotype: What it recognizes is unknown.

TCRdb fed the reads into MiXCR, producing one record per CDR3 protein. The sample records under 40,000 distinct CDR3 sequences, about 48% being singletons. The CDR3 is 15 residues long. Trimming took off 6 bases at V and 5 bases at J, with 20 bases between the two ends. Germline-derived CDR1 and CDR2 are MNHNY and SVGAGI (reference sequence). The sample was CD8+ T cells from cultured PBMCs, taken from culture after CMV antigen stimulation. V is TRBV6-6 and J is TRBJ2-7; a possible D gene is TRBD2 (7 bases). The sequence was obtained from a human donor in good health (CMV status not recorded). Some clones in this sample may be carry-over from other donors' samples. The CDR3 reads CASSPEGGGYDEQYF. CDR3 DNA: TGTGCCAGCAGCCCCGAGGGGGGGGGATACGACGAGCAGTACTTC.